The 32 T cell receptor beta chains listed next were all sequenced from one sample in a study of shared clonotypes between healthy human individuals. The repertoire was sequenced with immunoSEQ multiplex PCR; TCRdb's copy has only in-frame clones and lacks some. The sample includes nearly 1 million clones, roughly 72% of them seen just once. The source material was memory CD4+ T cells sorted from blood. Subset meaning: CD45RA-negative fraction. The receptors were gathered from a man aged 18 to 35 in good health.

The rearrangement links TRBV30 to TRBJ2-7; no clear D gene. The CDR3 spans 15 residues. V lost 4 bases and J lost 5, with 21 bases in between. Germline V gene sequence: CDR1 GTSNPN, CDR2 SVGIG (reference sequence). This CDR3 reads CAWIRFVGSAHEQYF. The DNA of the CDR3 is TGTGCCTGGATCCGCTTTGTGGGGTCCGCCCACGAGCAGTACTTC.

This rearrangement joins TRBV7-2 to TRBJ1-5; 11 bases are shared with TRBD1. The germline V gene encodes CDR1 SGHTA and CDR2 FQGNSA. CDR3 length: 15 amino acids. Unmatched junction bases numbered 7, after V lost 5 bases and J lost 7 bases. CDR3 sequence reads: CASSTGQGAGQPQHF. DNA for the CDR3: TGTGCCAGCAGCACCGGACAGGGGGCCGGGCAGCCCCAGCATTTT.

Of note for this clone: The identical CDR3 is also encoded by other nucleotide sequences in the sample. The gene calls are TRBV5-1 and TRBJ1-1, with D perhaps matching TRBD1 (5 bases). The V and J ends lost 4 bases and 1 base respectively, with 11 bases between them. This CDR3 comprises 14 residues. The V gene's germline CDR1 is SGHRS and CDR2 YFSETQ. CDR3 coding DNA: TGCGCCAGCAGCCCAGGGACGGCGAACACTGAAGCTTTCTTT. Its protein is CASSPGTANTEAFF.

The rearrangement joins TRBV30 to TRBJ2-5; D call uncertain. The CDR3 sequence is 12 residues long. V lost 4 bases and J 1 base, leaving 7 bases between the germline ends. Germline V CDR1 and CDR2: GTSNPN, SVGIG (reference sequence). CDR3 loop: CAWTRVQETQYF. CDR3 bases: TGTGCCTGGACCCGGGTCCAAGAGACCCAGTACTTC.

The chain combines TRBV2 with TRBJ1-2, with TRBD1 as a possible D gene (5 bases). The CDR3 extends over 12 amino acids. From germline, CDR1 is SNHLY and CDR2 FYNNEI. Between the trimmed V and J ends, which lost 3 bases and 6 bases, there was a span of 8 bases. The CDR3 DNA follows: TGTGCCAGCAGTGAGGACAAGGATGGCTACACCTTC. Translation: CASSEDKDGYTF. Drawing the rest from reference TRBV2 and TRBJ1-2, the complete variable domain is EPEVTQTPSHQVTQMGQEVILRCVPISNHLYFYWYRQILGQKVEFLVSFYNNEISEKSEIFDDQFSVERPDGSNFTLKIRSTKLEDSAMYFCASSEDKDGYTFGSGTRLTVV.

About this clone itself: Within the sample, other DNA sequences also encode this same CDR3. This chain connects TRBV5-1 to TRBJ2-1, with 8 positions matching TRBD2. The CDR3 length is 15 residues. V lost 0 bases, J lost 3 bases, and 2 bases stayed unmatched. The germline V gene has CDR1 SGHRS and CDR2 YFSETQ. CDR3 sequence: CASSLVAGSYNEQFF. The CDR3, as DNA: TGCGCCAGCAGCTTGGTAGCGGGGAGCTACAATGAGCAGTTCTTC.

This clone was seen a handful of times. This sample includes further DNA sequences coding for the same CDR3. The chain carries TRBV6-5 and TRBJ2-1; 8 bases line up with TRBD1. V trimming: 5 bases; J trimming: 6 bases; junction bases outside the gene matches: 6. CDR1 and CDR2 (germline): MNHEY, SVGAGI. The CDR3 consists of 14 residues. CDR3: CASSRGTGGNEQFF. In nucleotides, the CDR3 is TGTGCCAGCAGTAGGGGTACAGGGGGCAATGAGCAGTTCTTC.

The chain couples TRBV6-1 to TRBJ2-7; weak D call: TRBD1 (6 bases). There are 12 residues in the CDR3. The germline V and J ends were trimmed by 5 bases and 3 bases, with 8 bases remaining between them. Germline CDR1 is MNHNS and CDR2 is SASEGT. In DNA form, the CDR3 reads TGTGCCAGCAGTCTGGACAGCTACGAGCAGTACTTC. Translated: CASSLDSYEQYF.

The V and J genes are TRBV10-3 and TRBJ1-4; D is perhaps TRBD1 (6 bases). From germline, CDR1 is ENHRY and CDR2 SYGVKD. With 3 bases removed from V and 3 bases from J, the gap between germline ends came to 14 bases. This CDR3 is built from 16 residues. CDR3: CAISDDRQVSNEKLFF. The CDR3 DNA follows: TGTGCCATCAGTGACGACCGACAGGTTTCTAATGAAAAACTGTTTTTT.

DNA for the CDR3: TGTGCCAGCAGCCAACCCGGGACAGGGAACTATGGCTACACCTTC. Protein product: CASSQPGTGNYGYTF. The J gene is TRBJ1-2, the V gene TRBV14; 9 bases map to TRBD1. The CDR3 totals 15 residues. J was trimmed by 2 bases and V by 2 bases; bases with no gene match: 3. CDR1 is SGHDN and CDR2 is FVKESK in the germline V gene.

The CDR3, as DNA: TGTGCCAGCAGAGGGCGAAATCAAGAGACCCAGTACTTC. It specifies CASRGRNQETQYF. The V and J genes are TRBV6-1 and TRBJ2-5, with no clear D. The CDR3 sequence is 13 residues long. The V gene's germline CDR1 is MNHNS and CDR2 SASEGT. Trimming cost V 6 bases and J 2 bases, with 10 bases left between them.

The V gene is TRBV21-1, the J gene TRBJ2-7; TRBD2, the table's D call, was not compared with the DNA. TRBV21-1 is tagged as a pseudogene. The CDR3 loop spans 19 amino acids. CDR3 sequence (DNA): TGTGCCAGCAGCCAAAACCCCTGGAGAACTAGCGGGGTTACCTACGAGCAGTACTTC. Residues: CASSQNPWRTSGVTYEQYF.

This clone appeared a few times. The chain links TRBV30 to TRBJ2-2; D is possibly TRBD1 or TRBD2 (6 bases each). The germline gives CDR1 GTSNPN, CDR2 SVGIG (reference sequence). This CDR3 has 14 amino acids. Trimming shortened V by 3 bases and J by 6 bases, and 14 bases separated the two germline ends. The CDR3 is CAWSPGALAGELFF. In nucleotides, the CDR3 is TGTGCCTGGAGCCCGGGGGCTTTGGCCGGGGAGCTGTTTTTT.

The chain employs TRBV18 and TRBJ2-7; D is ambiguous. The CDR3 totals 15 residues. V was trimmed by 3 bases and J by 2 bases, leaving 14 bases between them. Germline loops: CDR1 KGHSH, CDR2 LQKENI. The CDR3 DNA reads TGTGCCAGCTCACCGAACAGCGCTACCCCCTACGAGCAGTACTTC. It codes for CASSPNSATPYEQYF.

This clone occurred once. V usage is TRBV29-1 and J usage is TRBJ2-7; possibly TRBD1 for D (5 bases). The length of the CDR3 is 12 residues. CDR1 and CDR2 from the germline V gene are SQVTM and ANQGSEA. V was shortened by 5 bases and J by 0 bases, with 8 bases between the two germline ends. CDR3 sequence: CSVKQASYEQYF. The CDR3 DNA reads TGCAGCGTTAAACAGGCCTCCTACGAGCAGTACTTC.

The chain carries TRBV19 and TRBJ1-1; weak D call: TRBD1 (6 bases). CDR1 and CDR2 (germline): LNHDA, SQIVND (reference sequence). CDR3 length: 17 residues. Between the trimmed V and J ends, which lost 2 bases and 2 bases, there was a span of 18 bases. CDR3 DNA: TGTGCCAGTAGTATACCCTCCGGGGGGGCGGGTAACACTGAAGCTTTCTTT. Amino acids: CASSIPSGGAGNTEAFF.

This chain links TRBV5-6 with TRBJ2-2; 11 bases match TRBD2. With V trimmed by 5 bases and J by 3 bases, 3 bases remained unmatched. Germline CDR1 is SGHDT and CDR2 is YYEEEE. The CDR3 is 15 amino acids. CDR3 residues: CASRPGLADTGELFF. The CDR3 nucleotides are TGTGCCAGCAGGCCGGGACTAGCGGACACCGGGGAGCTGTTTTTT. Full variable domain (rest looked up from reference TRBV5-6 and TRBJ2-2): DAGVTQSPTHLIKTRGQQVTLRCSPKSGHDTVSWYQQALGQGPQFIFQYYEEEERQRGNFPDRFSGHQFPNYSSELNVNALLLGDSALYLCASRPGLADTGELFFGEGSRLTVL.

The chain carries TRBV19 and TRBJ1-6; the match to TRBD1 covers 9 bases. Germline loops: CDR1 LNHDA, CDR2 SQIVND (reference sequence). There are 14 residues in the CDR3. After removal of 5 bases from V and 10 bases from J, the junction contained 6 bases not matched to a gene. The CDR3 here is CASSPRQGESPLHF. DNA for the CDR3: TGTGCCAGTAGTCCTAGACAGGGGGAATCACCCCTCCACTTT. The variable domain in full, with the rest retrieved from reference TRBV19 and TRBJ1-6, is DGGITQSPKYLFRKEGQNVTLSCEQNLNHDAMYWYRQDPGQGLRLIYYSQIVNDFQKGDIAEGYSVSREKKESFPLTVTSAQKNPTAFYLCASSPRQGESPLHFGNGTRLTVT.

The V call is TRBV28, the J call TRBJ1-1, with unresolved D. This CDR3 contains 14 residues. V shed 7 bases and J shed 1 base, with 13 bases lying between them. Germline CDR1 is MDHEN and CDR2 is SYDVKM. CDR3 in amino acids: CASTYPRGNTEAFF. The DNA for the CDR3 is TGTGCCAGCACCTACCCGCGCGGGAACACTGAAGCTTTCTTT.

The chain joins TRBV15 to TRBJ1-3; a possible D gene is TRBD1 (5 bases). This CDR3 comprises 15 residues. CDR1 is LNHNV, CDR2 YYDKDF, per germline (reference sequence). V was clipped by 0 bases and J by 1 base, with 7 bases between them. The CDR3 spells CATSRDWGSGNTIYF. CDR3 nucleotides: TGTGCCACCAGCAGAGATTGGGGGTCTGGAAACACCATATATTTT.

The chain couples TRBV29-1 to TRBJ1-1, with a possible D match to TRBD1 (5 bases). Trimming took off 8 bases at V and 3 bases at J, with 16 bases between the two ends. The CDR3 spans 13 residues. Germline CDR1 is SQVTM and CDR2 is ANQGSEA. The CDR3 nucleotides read TGCAGCTCTATCAGGGCCGAGGACACTGAAGCTTTCTTT. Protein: CSSIRAEDTEAFF. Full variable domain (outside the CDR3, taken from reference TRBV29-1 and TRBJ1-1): SAVISQKPSRDICQRGTSLTIQCQVDSQVTMMFWYRQQPGQSLTLIATANQGSEATYESGFVIDKFPISRPNLTFSTLTVSNMSPEDSSIYLCSSIRAEDTEAFFGQGTRLTVV.

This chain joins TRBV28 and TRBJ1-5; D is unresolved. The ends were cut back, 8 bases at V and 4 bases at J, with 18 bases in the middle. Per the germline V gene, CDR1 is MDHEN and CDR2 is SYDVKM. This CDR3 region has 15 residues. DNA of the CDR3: TGTGCCAGCTCTGGCCTGGAAGGGTGGAATCAGCCCCAGCATTTT. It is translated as CASSGLEGWNQPQHF.

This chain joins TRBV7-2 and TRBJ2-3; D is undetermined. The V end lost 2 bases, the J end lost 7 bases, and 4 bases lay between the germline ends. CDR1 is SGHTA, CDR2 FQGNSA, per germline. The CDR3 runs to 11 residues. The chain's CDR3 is CASSLKNTQYF. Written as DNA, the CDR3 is TGTGCCAGCAGCTTAAAAAATACGCAGTATTTT.

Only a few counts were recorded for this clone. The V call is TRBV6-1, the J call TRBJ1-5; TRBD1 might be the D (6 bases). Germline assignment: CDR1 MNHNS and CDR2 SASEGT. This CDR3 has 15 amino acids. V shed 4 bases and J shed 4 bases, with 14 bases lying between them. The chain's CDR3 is CASSADTGINQPQHF. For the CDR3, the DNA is TGTGCCAGCAGTGCGGACACAGGGATTAATCAGCCCCAGCATTTT.

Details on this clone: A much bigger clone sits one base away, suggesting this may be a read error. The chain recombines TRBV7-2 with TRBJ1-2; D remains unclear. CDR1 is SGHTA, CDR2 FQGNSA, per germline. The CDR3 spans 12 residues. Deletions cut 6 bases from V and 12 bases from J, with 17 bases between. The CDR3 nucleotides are TGTGCCAGCAGTGTCCCCCTTGAGGGCCACACCTTC. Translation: CASSVPLEGHTF.

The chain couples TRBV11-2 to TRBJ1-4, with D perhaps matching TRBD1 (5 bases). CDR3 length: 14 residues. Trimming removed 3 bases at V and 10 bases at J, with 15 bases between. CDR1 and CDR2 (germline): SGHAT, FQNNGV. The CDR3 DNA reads TGTGCCAGCAGCTTCGGAGCAGGGTCGGGAAAACTGTTTTTT. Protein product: CASSFGAGSGKLFF. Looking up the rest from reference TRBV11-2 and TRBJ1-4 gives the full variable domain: EAGVAQSPRYKIIEKRQSVAFWCNPISGHATLYWYQQILGQGPKLLIQFQNNGVVDDSQLPKDRFSAERLKGVDSTLKIQPAKLEDSAVYLCASSFGAGSGKLFFGSGTQLSVL.

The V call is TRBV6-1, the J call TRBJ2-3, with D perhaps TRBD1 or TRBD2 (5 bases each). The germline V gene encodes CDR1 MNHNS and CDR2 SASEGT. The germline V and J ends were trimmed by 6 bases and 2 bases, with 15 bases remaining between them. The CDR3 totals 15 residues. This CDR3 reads CASRGGWGYTDTQYF. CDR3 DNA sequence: TGTGCCAGCAGAGGAGGATGGGGGTACACAGATACGCAGTATTTT.

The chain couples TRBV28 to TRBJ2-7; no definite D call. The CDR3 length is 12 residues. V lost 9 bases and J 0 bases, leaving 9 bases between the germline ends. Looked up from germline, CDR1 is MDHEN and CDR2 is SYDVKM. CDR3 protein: CASYQFSYEQYF. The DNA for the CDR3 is TGTGCCAGTTATCAATTCTCCTACGAGCAGTACTTC.

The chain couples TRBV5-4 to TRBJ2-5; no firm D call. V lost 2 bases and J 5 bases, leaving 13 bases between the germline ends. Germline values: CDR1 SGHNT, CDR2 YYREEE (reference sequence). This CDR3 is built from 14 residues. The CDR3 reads CASSFSAVRETQYF. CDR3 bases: TGTGCCAGCAGCTTCTCCGCGGTACGGGAGACCCAGTACTTC. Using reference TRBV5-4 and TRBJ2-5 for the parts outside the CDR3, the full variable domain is ETGVTQSPTHLIKTRGQQVTLRCSSQSGHNTVSWYQQALGQGPQFIFQYYREEENGRGNFPPRFSGLQFPNYSSELNVNALELDDSALYLCASSFSAVRETQYFGPGTRLLVL.

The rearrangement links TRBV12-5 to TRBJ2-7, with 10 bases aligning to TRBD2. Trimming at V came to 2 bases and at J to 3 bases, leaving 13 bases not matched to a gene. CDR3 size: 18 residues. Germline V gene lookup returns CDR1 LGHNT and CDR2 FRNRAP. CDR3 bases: TGTGCTAGTGGTTTGAGGTACTTAGGGACTAGCGACGTCTACGAGCAGTACTTC. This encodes CASGLRYLGTSDVYEQYF.

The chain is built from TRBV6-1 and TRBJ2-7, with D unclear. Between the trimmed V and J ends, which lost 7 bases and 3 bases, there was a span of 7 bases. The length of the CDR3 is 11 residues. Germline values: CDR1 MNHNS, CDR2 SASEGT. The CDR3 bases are TGTGCCAGCAACCGTCTCTACGAGCAGTACTTC. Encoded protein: CASNRLYEQYF.

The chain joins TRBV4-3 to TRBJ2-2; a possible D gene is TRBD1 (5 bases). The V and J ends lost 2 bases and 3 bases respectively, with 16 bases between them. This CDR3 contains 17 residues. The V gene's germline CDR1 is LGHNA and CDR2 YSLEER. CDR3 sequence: CASSQYSQGIDTGELFF. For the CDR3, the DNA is TGCGCCAGCAGCCAATATTCGCAGGGTATAGACACCGGGGAGCTGTTTTTT.